Shown below are 27 T cell receptor beta chains from a single sample sequenced in a study of glioma-infiltrating T cells after dendritic cell vaccination. Profiling relied on immunoSEQ multiplex PCR, and the TCRdb table lists in-frame clones only, not all of them. The sample records about 82,000 clones, roughly 90% being singletons. The sample consisted of blood, taken before dendritic cell vaccination. The source of these receptors is a human donor with glioblastoma.

The V call is TRBV29-1, the J call TRBJ2-1; 7 nucleotides align to TRBD1. Germline-derived CDR1 and CDR2 are SQVTM and ANQGSEA. V gave up 0 bases and J gave up 8 bases; unmatched junction bases: 7. The CDR3 spans 14 residues. CDR3 protein: CSVEDSEGGYEQFF. DNA for the CDR3: TGCAGCGTTGAAGACTCGGAAGGGGGCTATGAGCAGTTCTTC.

This chain links TRBV6-1 with TRBJ2-5; a possible D gene is TRBD2 (5 bases). There are 12 residues in the CDR3. The germline gives CDR1 MNHNS, CDR2 SASEGT. With 1 base removed from V and 5 bases from J, the gap between germline ends came to 5 bases. CDR3 loop: CASSEGRETQYF. The CDR3 region has the DNA TGTGCCAGCAGTGAAGGGAGGGAGACCCAGTACTTC.

The CDR3 region has the DNA TGTGCCAGCAGCCCCGGGACTAGCGGTCCCTACGAGCAGTACTTC. This sequence encodes CASSPGTSGPYEQYF. The chain employs TRBV14 and TRBJ2-7; 11 positions match TRBD2. The CDR3 has 15 amino acids. Germline assignment: CDR1 SGHDN and CDR2 FVKESK. V lost 4 bases and J lost 2; bases outside the gene matches: 4.

The V and J genes are TRBV4-1 and TRBJ2-5, with D hard to call. Germline-derived CDR1 and CDR2 are MGHRA and YSYEKL. There are 14 residues in the CDR3. Deletions cut 2 bases from V and 7 bases from J, with 14 bases between. The CDR3 bases are TGCGCCAGCAGCCAATTGCGTGGTATCGGGACCCAGTACTTC. It specifies CASSQLRGIGTQYF.

The V call is TRBV5-1, the J call TRBJ1-1; D remains unclear. The CDR3 has 14 residues. The V end lost 1 base, the J end lost 8 bases, and 15 bases lay between the germline ends. Germline loops: CDR1 SGHRS, CDR2 YFSETQ. The CDR3 protein is CASSLQGRSGEAFF. In nucleotides, the CDR3 is TGCGCCAGCAGCTTGCAAGGACGGAGCGGGGAAGCTTTCTTT.

The V and J genes are TRBV4-1 and TRBJ2-3, with D possibly matching TRBD2 (6 bases). Germline loops: CDR1 MGHRA, CDR2 YSYEKL. The CDR3 totals 17 residues. The V end was cut by 0 bases, the J end by 0 bases, with 13 bases between. This CDR3 reads CASSQDGAGTSTDTQYF. The CDR3, as DNA: TGCGCCAGCAGCCAAGATGGGGCGGGGACTAGCACAGATACGCAGTATTTT.

The CDR3 bases are TGCGCCAGCAGCTTGACTCCGGGACAGGGGTACGAGCAGTACTTC. Translation gives CASSLTPGQGYEQYF. The chain employs TRBV5-1 and TRBJ2-5; 10 bases fit TRBD1. The end of the DNA aligns better with TRBJ2-7, so the J call may be wrong. The CDR3 runs 15 residues. Germline loops: CDR1 SGHRS, CDR2 YFSETQ.

The rearrangement uses TRBV14 and TRBJ2-5, with TRBD2 matching over 9 bases. CDR1 SGHDN and CDR2 FVKESK come from the germline V gene. V lost 3 bases and J lost 2; bases outside the gene matches: 1. The CDR3 contains 14 residues. CDR3 region: CASSQLAGQETQYF. The CDR3 DNA reads TGTGCCAGCAGCCAGCTAGCGGGACAAGAGACCCAGTACTTC.

The CDR3 DNA follows: TGTGCCAGCAGCGTAGAAGGGGGAAAGGGCACTGAAGCTTTCTTT. It codes for CASSVEGGKGTEAFF. The genes are TRBV9 and TRBJ1-1, with D possibly TRBD1 on 6 matching bases. V was shortened by 0 bases and J by 4 bases, with 13 bases between the two germline ends. CDR3 size: 15 residues. From germline, CDR1 is SGDLS and CDR2 YYNGEE.

The rearrangement joins TRBV6-5 to TRBJ1-2; 10 nucleotides line up with TRBD1. The CDR3 consists of 15 residues. The junction had 5 bases not matched to a gene; V was cut back by 2 bases and J by 5 bases. Germline lookup yields CDR1 MNHEY and CDR2 SVGAGI. CDR3 sequence: CASSYLGQGYYGYTF. CDR3 DNA: TGTGCCAGCAGTTACCTGGGACAGGGGTATTATGGCTACACCTTC.

This clone was seen just once. J is TRBJ2-5 and V is TRBV30, with D possibly matching TRBD2 (5 bases). The end of the DNA is better explained by TRBJ2-7, so the J call may be wrong. The length of the CDR3 is 14 residues. Per the germline V gene, CDR1 is GTSNPN and CDR2 is SVGIG (reference sequence). CDR3 in amino acids: CAWSVLAFPYEQYF. The CDR3 coding sequence is TGTGCCTGGAGTGTATTAGCGTTCCCCTACGAGCAGTACTTC.

J is TRBJ2-3 and V is TRBV4-1; maybe TRBD2 (7 bases). V was pared by 1 base and J by 3 bases, with 14 bases between. Germline V CDR1 and CDR2: MGHRA, YSYEKL. The CDR3 extends over 16 amino acids. DNA for the CDR3: TGCGCCAGCAGCCAAGTAGGGGGGGCCAGGACAGATACGCAGTATTTT. Amino acid sequence: CASSQVGGARTDTQYF.

The chain combines TRBV9 with TRBJ2-2; D is ambiguous. Trimming stripped 0 bases from V and 5 bases from J, with 8 bases between. Per the germline V gene, CDR1 is SGDLS and CDR2 is YYNGEE. The CDR3 is made up of 14 amino acids. Here the CDR3 reads CASSVDYGTGELFF. CDR3 DNA: TGTGCCAGCAGCGTAGACTACGGAACCGGGGAGCTGTTTTTT.

The chain has TRBV6-1 and TRBJ1-6; 9 bases agree with TRBD1. V trimming: 3 bases; J trimming: 9 bases; junction bases outside the gene matches: 9. CDR1 is MNHNS and CDR2 is SASEGT in the germline V gene. The CDR3 length is 16 residues. The CDR3 here is CASSDLRDREGSPLHF. The CDR3 nucleotides are TGTGCCAGCAGTGATCTCCGGGACAGGGAGGGTTCACCCCTCCACTTT.

The gene calls are TRBV5-1 and TRBJ1-2, with D possibly matching TRBD1 (5 bases). V was shortened by 2 bases and J by 8 bases, with 13 bases between the two germline ends. CDR1 and CDR2 (germline): SGHRS, YFSETQ. The CDR3 sequence is 13 residues long. The CDR3 DNA follows: TGCGCCAGCAGCTTAGGCCAGGGTTTAGGCTACACCTTC. Translating gives CASSLGQGLGYTF.

J is TRBJ2-5 and V is TRBV4-1; 9 positions match TRBD2. The V gene end was trimmed by 1 base and the J gene end by 1 base; junction bases not matched to a gene: 4. The CDR3 spans 16 residues. Germline loops: CDR1 MGHRA, CDR2 YSYEKL. CDR3 protein: CASSQVSSGAQETQYF. CDR3 DNA sequence: TGCGCCAGCAGCCAAGTTTCTAGCGGGGCCCAAGAGACCCAGTACTTC.

The gene calls are TRBV30 and TRBJ1-4; a weak D match, TRBD1 (6 bases). CDR1 is GTSNPN, CDR2 SVGIG, per germline (reference sequence). Between the trimmed V and J ends, which lost 3 bases and 7 bases, there was a span of 15 bases. This CDR3 region has 14 residues. CDR3 sequence reads: CAWRGGQGREKLFF. DNA of the CDR3: TGTGCCTGGAGGGGGGGGCAGGGGCGTGAAAAACTGTTTTTT.

CDR3 coding DNA: TGTGCCAGCAAAGGGGTTAATTCACCCCTCCACTTT. This encodes CASKGVNSPLHF. V usage is TRBV6-1 and J usage is TRBJ1-6; a weak D match, TRBD1 (5 bases). Trimming took off 7 bases at V and 6 bases at J, with 7 bases between the two ends. Germline V gives CDR1 MNHNS, CDR2 SASEGT. CDR3 size: 12 residues.

Comment on this clone: The germline gene is not matched at one end of the junction; a read error may be the cause. Other DNA sequences in the sample encode the same CDR3. The V gene is TRBV5-6, the J gene TRBJ1-6; D possibly corresponds to TRBD1 (5 bases). CDR3 size: 14 residues. The germline CDR1 and CDR2 sequences are SGHDT and YYEEEE. The CDR3 reads CASSLSGDNSPLHF. The CDR3 bases are TGTGCCAGCAGCTTGTCGGGGGATAATTCCCCCCTCCACTTT.

The gene calls are TRBV30 and TRBJ2-1; 10 bases are shared with TRBD2. The CDR3 consists of 14 residues. After removal of 4 bases from V and 8 bases from J, the junction contained 8 bases not matched to a gene. CDR1 GTSNPN and CDR2 SVGIG come from the germline V gene (reference sequence). The CDR3 bases are TGTGCCTGGACGGGTGGAGCGGGGGGGTATGAGCAGTTCTTC. As protein: CAWTGGAGGYEQFF.

The V gene is TRBV11-3, the J gene TRBJ2-2; D perhaps matches TRBD2 (5 bases). There are 15 residues in the CDR3. Trimming cost V 9 bases and J 0 bases, with 14 bases left between them. Germline V gene sequence: CDR1 SGHNT, CDR2 YENEEA. For the CDR3, the DNA is TGTGCCAGTTCTCTTTTACTAGCGAACACCGGGGAGCTGTTTTTT. Protein product: CASSLLLANTGELFF. Based on the CDR3 plus reference TRBV11-3 and TRBJ2-2, the full variable domain is EAGVVQSPRYKIIEKKQPVAFWCNPISGHNTLYWYLQNLGQGPELLIRYENEEAVDDSQLPKDRFSAERLKGVDSTLKIQPAELGDSAVYLCASSLLLANTGELFFGEGSRLTVL.

This chain joins TRBV7-9 and TRBJ1-2; tentative D call: TRBD1 (5 bases). The CDR3 length is 13 residues. Germline loops: CDR1 SEHNR, CDR2 FQNEAQ (reference sequence). The V gene lost 5 bases and the J gene lost 2 bases, with 9 bases spanning the gap. CDR3 bases: TGTGCCAGCAGCCAAGACAGCAACTATGGCTACACCTTC. Amino acids: CASSQDSNYGYTF.

V usage is TRBV4-1 and J usage is TRBJ2-1; D perhaps matches TRBD2 (6 bases). The germline V and J ends were trimmed by 0 bases and 5 bases, with 14 bases remaining between them. Germline V gene lookup returns CDR1 MGHRA and CDR2 YSYEKL. This CDR3 is built from 16 residues. The CDR3 loop reads CASSQDIPPGDNEQFF. DNA of the CDR3: TGCGCCAGCAGCCAAGATATTCCTCCGGGGGACAATGAGCAGTTCTTC.

The V call is TRBV6-5, the J call TRBJ2-1, with 11 bases lining up with TRBD2. There are 14 residues in the CDR3. In germline, CDR1 is MNHEY, CDR2 SVGAGI. V was pared by 6 bases and J by 10 bases, with 8 bases of the junction left unmatched. CDR3 sequence: CASSELAGVWEQFF. The CDR3 DNA reads TGTGCCAGCAGCGAACTAGCGGGAGTATGGGAGCAGTTCTTC.

V and J are TRBV7-9 and TRBJ2-5, with a possible D match to TRBD1 (6 bases). The CDR3 is 16 residues long. Germline lookup yields CDR1 SEHNR and CDR2 FQNEAQ (reference sequence). The germline V and J ends were trimmed by 1 base and 1 base, with 13 bases remaining between them. CDR3 protein: CASSLETGTGQETQYF. DNA of the CDR3: TGTGCCAGCAGCTTAGAAACAGGGACGGGCCAAGAGACCCAGTACTTC.

This chain joins TRBV29-1 and TRBJ1-1; TRBD1 matches at 8 bases. The length of the CDR3 is 14 residues. Trimming cost V 4 bases and J 1 base; bases outside gene matches: 5. Germline CDR1 is SQVTM and CDR2 is ANQGSEA. CDR3 DNA sequence: TGCAGCGTTGCGGCCGGGACAGGGAACACTGAAGCTTTCTTT. It codes for CSVAAGTGNTEAFF.

This sequence joins TRBV7-6 and TRBJ1-1; D uncertain. V lost 0 bases and J 3 bases, leaving 17 bases between the germline ends. The germline V gene encodes CDR1 SGHVS and CDR2 FNYEAQ. The CDR3 loop spans 17 amino acids. CDR3 loop: CASSLAPGPGTYTEAFF. The CDR3 DNA is TGTGCCAGCAGCTTAGCGCCGGGCCCGGGAACCTACACTGAAGCTTTCTTT.